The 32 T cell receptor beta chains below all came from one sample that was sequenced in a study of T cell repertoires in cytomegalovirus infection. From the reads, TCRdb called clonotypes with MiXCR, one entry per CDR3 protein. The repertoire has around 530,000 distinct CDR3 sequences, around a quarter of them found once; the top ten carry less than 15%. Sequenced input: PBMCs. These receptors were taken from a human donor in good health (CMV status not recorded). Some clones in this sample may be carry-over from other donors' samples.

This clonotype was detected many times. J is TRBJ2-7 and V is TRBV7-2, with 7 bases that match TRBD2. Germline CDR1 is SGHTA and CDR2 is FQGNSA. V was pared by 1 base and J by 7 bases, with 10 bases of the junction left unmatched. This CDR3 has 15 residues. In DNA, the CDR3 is TGTGCCAGCAGCTTAGTTGGACTAGTTCCATATGAGCAGTACTTC. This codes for CASSLVGLVPYEQYF.

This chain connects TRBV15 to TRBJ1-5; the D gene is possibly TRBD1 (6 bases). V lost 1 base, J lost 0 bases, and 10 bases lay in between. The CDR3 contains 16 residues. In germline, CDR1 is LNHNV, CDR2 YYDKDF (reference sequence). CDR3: CATSRVRGPSNQPQHF. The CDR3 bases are TGTGCCACCAGCAGAGTCAGGGGCCCTAGCAATCAGCCCCAGCATTTT.

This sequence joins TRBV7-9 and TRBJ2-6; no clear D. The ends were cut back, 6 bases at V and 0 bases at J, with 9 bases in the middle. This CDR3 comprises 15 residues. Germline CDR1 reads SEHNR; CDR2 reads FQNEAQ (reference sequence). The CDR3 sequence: CASRLGSSGANVLTF. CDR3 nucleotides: TGTGCCAGCAGATTGGGGTCCTCTGGGGCCAACGTCCTGACTTTC.

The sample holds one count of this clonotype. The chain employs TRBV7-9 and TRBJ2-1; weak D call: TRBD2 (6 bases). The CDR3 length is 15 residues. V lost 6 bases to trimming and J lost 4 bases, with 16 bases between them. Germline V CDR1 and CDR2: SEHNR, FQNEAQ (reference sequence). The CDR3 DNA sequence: TGTGCCAGCAGACCGAGACGGGAGCTATACAATGAGCAGTTCTTC. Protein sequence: CASRPRRELYNEQFF.

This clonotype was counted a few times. The CDR3 here is CASSTYGNQPQHF. The CDR3 region has the DNA TGTGCCAGCAGCACCTATGGCAATCAGCCCCAGCATTTT. V and J are TRBV11-2 and TRBJ1-5; no firm D call. The CDR3 has 13 residues. Germline V gene data show CDR1 as SGHAT and CDR2 as FQNNGV. V shed 5 bases and J shed 2 bases, with 7 bases lying between them.

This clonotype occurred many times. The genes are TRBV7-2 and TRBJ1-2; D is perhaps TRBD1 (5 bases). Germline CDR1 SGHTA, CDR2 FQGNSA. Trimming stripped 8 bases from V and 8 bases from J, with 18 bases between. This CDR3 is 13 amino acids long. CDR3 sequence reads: CASWTLPGDGYTF. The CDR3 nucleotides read TGTGCCAGCTGGACCCTGCCTGGGGACGGCTACACCTTC.

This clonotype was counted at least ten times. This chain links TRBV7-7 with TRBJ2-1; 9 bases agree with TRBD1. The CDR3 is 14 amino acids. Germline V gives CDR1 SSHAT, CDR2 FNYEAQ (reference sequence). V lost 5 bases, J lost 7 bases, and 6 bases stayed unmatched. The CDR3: CASSAGTGRNEQFF. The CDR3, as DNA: TGTGCCAGCAGCGCCGGGACAGGGCGGAATGAGCAGTTCTTC. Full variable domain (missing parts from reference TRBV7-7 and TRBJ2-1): GAGVSQSPRYKVTKRGQDVTLRCDPISSHATLYWYQQALGQGPEFLTYFNYEAQPDKSGLPSDRFSAERPEGSISTLTIQRTEQRDSAMYRCASSAGTGRNEQFFGPGTRLTVL.

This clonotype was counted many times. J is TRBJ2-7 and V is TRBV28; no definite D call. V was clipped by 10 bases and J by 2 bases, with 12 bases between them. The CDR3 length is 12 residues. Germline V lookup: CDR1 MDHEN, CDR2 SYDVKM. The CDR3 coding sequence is TGTGCCACGAGTGCACAGCCCTACGAGCAGTACGTC. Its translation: CATSAQPYEQYV.

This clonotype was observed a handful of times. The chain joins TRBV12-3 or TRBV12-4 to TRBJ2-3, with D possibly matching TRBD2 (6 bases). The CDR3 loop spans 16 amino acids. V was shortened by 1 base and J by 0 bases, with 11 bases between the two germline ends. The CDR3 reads CASSLVAATSTDTQYF. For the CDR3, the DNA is TGTGCCAGCAGTTTAGTAGCGGCGACTAGCACAGATACGCAGTATTTT.

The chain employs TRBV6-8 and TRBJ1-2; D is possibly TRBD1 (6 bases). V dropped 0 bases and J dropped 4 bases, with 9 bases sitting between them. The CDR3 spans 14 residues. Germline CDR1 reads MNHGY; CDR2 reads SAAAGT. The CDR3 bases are TGTGCCAGCAGTTACTCGAGCAGGGGCTATGGCTACACCTTC. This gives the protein CASSYSSRGYGYTF.

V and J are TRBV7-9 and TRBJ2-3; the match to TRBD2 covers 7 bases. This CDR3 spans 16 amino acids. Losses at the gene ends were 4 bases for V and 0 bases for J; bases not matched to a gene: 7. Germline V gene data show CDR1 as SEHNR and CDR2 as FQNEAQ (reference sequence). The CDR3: CASSSPLASSTDTQYF. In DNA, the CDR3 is TGTGCCAGCAGCTCACCACTAGCGTCTAGCACAGATACGCAGTATTTT.

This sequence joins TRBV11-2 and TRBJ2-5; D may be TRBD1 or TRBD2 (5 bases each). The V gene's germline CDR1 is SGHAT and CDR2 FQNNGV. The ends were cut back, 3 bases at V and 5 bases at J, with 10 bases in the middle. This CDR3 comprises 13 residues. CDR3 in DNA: TGTGCCAGCAGCTTGTTGTGGGGGGAGACCCAGTACTTC. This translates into CASSLLWGETQYF.

The DNA of the CDR3 is TGTGCCAGCAGTTTTGCACGCGGGGGCTACACCTTC. It is translated as CASSFARGGYTF. The chain has TRBV12-3 or TRBV12-4 and TRBJ1-2; D remains ambiguous. The CDR3 covers 12 residues. The ends were cut back, 3 bases at V and 8 bases at J, with 10 bases in the middle.

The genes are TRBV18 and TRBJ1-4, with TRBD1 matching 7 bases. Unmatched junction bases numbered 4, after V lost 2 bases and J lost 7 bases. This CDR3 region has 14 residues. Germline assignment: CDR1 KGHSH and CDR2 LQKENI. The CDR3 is CASSPVTGIEKLFF. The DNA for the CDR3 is TGTGCCAGCTCACCAGTGACAGGGATTGAAAAACTGTTTTTT.

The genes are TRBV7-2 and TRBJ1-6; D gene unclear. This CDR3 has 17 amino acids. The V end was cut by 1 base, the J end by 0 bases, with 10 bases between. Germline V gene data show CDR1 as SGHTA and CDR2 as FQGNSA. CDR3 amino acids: CASSLVPGSSYNSPLHF. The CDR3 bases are TGTGCCAGCAGCTTAGTACCGGGGAGCTCCTATAATTCACCCCTCCACTTT.

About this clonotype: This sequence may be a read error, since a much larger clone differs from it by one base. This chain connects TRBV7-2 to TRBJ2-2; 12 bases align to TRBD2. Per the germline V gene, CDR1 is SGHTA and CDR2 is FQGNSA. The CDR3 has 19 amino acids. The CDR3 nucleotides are TGTGCCAGCAGCAACAATGTCAGGACTAGCGGGACTAACACCTGGGAGCTGTTTTTT. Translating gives CASSNNVRTSGTNTWELFF. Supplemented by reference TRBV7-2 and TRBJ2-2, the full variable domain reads GAGVSQSPSNKVTEKGKDVELRCDPISGHTALYWYRQSLGQGLEFLIYFQGNSAPDKSGLPSDRFSAERTGGSVSTLTIQRTQQEDSAVYLCASSNNVRTSGTNTWELFFGEGSRLTVL.

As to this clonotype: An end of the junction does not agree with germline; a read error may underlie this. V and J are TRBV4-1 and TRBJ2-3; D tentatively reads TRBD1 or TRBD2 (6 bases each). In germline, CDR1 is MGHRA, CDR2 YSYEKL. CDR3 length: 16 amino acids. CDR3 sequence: CASSQGTGGDQTTQYF. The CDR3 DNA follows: TGTGCCAGCAGCCAGGGGACCGGGGGTGACCAAACGACGCAGTATTTT.

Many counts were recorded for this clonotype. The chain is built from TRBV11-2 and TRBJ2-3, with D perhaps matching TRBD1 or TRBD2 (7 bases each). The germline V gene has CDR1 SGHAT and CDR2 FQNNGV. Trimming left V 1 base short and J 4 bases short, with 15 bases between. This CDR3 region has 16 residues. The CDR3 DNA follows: TGTGCCAGCAGCTTAGGGCCGCAGGGGGGGGCAGATACGCAGTATTTT. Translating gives CASSLGPQGGADTQYF.

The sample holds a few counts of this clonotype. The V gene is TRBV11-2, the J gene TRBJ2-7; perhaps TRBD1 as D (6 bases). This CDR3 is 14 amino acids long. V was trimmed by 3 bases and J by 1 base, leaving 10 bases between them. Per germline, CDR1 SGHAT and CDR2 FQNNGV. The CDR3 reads CASSFGTTSYEQYV. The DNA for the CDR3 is TGTGCCAGCAGCTTCGGGACAACTTCCTACGAGCAGTACGTC.

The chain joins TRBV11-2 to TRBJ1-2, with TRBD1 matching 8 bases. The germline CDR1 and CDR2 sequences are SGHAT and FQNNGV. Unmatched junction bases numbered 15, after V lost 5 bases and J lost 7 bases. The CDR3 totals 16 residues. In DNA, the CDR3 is TGTGCCAGCAGCGCAGGGGGGGCAGGGGGCTTGAGTGGCTACACCTTC. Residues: CASSAGGAGGLSGYTF.

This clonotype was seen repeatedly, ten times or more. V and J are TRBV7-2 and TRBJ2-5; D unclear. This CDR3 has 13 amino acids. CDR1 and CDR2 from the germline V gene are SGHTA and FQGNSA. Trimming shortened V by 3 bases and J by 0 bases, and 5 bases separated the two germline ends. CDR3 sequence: CASSLFDQETQYF. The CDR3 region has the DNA TGTGCCAGCAGCTTGTTCGACCAAGAGACCCAGTACTTC.

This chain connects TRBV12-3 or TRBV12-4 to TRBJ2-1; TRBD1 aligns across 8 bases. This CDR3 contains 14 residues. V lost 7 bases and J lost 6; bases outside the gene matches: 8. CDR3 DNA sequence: TGTGCCAGCATCAATCAGGGGGCGCCCAATGAGCAGTTCTTC. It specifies CASINQGAPNEQFF.

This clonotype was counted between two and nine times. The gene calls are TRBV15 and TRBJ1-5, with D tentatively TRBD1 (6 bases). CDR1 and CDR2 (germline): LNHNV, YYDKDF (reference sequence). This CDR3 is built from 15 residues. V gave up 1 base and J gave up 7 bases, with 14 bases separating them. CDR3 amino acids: CATSRGGAGDQPQHF. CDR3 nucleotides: TGTGCCACCAGCAGAGGGGGGGCAGGGGACCAGCCCCAGCATTTT.

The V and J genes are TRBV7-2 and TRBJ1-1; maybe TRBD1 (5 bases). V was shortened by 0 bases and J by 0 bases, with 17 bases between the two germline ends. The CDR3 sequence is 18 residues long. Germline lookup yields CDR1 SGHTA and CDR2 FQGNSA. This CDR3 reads CASSLAREAGHMNTEAFF. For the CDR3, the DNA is TGTGCCAGCAGCTTAGCACGGGAGGCAGGGCACATGAACACTGAAGCTTTCTTT. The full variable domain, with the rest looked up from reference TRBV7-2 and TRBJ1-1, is GAGVSQSPSNKVTEKGKDVELRCDPISGHTALYWYRQSLGQGLEFLIYFQGNSAPDKSGLPSDRFSAERTGGSVSTLTIQRTQQEDSAVYLCASSLAREAGHMNTEAFFGQGTRLTVV.

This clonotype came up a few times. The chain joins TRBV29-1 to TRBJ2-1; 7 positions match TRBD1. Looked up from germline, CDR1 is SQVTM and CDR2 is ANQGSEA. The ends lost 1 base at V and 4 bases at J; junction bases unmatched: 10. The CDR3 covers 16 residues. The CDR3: CSVEAPGTAFYNEQFF. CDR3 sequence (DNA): TGCAGCGTTGAAGCTCCCGGGACAGCCTTTTACAATGAGCAGTTCTTC.

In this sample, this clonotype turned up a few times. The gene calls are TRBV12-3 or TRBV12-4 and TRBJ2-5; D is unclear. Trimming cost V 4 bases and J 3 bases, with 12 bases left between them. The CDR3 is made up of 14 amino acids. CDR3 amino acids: CASSWNQYEETQYF. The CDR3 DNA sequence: TGTGCCAGCAGTTGGAACCAGTACGAAGAGACCCAGTACTTC.

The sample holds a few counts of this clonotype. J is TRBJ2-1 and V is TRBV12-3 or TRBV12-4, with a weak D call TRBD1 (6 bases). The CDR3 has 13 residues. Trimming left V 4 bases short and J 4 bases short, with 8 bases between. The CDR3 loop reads CASSSGEYNEQFF. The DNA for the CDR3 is TGTGCCAGCAGTTCAGGGGAGTACAATGAGCAGTTCTTC.

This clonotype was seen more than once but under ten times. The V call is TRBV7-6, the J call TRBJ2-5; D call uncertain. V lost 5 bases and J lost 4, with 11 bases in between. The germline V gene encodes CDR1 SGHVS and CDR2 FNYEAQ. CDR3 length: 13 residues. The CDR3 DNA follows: TGTGCCAGCAGCGGAAACAAGGGAGAGACCCAGTACTTC. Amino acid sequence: CASSGNKGETQYF.

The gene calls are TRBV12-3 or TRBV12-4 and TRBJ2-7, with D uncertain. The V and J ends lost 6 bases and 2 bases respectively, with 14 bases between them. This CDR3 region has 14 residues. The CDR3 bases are TGTGCCAGCAGCCTTAGACCGGGTCCCTACGAGCAGTACGTC. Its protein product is CASSLRPGPYEQYV.

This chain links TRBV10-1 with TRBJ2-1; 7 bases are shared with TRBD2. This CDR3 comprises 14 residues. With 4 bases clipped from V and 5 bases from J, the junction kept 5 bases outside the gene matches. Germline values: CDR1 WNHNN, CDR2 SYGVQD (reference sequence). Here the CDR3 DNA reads TGCGCCAGCAGTGTAAATGGACTAGACAATGAGCAGTTCTTC. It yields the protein CASSVNGLDNEQFF.

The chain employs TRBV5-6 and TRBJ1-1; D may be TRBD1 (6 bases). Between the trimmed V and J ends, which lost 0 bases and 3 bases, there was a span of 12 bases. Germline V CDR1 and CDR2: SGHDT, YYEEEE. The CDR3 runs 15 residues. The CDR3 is CASSLVRGRDTEAFF. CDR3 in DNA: TGTGCCAGCAGCTTGGTTCGGGGGCGCGACACTGAAGCTTTCTTT.

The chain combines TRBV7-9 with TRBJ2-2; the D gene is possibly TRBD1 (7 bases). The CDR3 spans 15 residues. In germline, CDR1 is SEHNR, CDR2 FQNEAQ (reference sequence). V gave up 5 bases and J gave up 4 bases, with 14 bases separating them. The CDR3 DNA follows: TGTGCCAGCAGCAGGCGGGGACAGCTCACCGGGGAGCTGTTTTTT. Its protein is CASSRRGQLTGELFF. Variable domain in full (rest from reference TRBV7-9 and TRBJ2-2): DTGVSQNPRHKITKRGQNVTFRCDPISEHNRLYWYRQTLGQGPEFLTYFQNEAQLEKSRLLSDRFSAERPKGSFSTLEIQRTEQGDSAMYLCASSRRGQLTGELFFGEGSRLTVL.